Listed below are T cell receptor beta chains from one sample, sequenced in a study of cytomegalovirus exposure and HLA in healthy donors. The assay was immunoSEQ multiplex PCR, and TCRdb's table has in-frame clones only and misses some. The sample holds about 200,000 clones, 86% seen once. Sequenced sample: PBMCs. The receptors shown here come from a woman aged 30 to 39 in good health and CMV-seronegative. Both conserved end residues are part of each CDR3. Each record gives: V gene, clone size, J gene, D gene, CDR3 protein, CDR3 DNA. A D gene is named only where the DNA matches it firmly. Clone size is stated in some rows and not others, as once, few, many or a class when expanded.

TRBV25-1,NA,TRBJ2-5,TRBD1,CASSADRGSETQYF,TGTGCCAGCAGTGCCGACAGGGGGTCAGAGACCCAGTACTTC
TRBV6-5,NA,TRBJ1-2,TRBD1,CASGQGGYGYTF,TGTGCCAGCGGACAGGGAGGCTATGGCTACACCTTC
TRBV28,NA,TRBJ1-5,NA,CATKPRGYGNQPQHF,TGTGCCACCAAACCGCGGGGGTACGGCAATCAGCCCCAGCATTTT
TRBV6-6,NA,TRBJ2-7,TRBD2,CASSPGGAPAYEQYF,TGTGCCAGCAGCCCCGGGGGGGCTCCAGCCTACGAGCAGTACTTC
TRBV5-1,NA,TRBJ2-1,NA,CASSFGGAYNEQFF,TGCGCCAGCAGCTTTGGAGGAGCTTACAATGAGCAGTTCTTC
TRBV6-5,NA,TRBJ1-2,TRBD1,CASSPRQGGYYGYTF,TGTGCCAGCAGCCCCCGGCAGGGGGGATACTATGGCTACACCTTC
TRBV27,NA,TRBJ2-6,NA,CASSPALSGANVLTF,TGTGCCAGCAGCCCAGCACTATCTGGGGCCAACGTCCTGACTTTC
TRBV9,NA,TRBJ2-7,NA,CASSVGPILDYEQYF,TGTGCCAGCAGCGTAGGGCCCATACTAGACTACGAGCAGTACTTC
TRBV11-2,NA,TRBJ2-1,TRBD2,CASSPGTNKAEQFF,TGTGCCAGCAGTCCCGGGACTAACAAGGCTGAGCAGTTCTTC
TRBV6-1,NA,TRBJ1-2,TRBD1,CASTPGDRAFGGYTF,TGTGCCAGCACTCCCGGGGACAGGGCCTTCGGGGGCTACACCTTC
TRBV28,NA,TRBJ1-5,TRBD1,CASSYTGGNQPQHF,TGTGCCAGCAGTTACACAGGGGGCAATCAGCCCCAGCATTTT
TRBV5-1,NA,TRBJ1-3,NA,CARARSGNTIYF,TGCGCCAGGGCCCGCTCTGGAAACACCATATATTTT
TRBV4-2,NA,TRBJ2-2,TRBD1,CASSPGQGGDTGELFF,TGTGCCAGCAGCCCGGGACAGGGGGGAGACACCGGGGAGCTGTTTTTT
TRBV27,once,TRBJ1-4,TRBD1,CASSAYAGTVNEKLFF,TGTGCCAGCAGCGCCTACGCCGGGACAGTTAATGAAAAACTGTTTTTT
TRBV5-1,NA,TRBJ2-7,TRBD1,CASSFTDRAEQYF,TGCGCCAGCAGCTTCACGGACAGGGCCGAGCAGTACTTC
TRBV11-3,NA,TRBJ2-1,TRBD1,CASSTRQGWGNEQFF,TGTGCCAGCAGCACCCGACAGGGTTGGGGCAATGAGCAGTTCTTC
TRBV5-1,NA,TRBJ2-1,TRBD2,CASTLAGDSYNEQFF,TGCGCCAGCACGTTAGCGGGAGACTCCTACAATGAGCAGTTCTTC
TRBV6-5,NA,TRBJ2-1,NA,CASRGGSYNEQFF,TGTGCCAGCAGGGGCGGGTCTTACAATGAGCAGTTCTTC
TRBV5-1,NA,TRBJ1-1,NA,CASTSQGMNTEAFF,TGCGCCAGCACGTCCCAGGGGATGAACACTGAAGCTTTCTTT
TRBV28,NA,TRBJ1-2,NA,CASTTTGGAWGYTF,TGTGCCAGCACTACAACGGGGGGTGCTTGGGGCTACACCTTC
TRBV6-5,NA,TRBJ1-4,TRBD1,CASSLQGVTNEKLFF,TGTGCCAGCAGCCTCCAGGGGGTTACTAATGAAAAACTGTTTTTT
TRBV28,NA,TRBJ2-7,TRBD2,CASSPPGGSSYEQYF,TGTGCCAGCAGTCCCCCGGGGGGAAGCTCCTACGAGCAGTACTTC
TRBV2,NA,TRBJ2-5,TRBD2,CASRALTSGGPGTQYF,TGTGCCAGCAGGGCCCTGACTAGCGGGGGGCCCGGGACCCAGTACTTC
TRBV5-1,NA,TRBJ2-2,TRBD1,CASKDERTGNTGELFF,TGCGCCAGCAAAGACGAAAGGACAGGGAACACCGGGGAGCTGTTTTTT
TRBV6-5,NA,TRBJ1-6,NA,CASSYSPENSPLHF,TGTGCCAGCAGTTACTCTCCTGAGAATTCACCCCTCCACTTT
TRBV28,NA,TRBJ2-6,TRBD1,CASSLLYRGNFGANVLTF,TGTGCCAGCAGTTTATTGTACAGGGGGAACTTTGGGGCCAACGTCCTGACTTTC
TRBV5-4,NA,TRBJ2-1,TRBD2,CASSFFTAGGSISKEQFF,TGTGCCAGCAGCTTTTTCACTGCGGGGGGCTCCATATCCAAGGAGCAGTTCTTC
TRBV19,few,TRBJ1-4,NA,CASSPPPPGEKLFF,TGTGCCAGTAGCCCGCCACCCCCGGGGGAAAAACTGTTTTTT
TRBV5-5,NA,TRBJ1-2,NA,CASGMGQGYGYTF,TGTGCCAGCGGCATGGGGCAGGGCTATGGCTACACCTTC
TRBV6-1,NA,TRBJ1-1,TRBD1,CASSEVATGQVGTEAFF,TGTGCCAGCAGTGAAGTCGCGACAGGGCAAGTTGGCACTGAAGCTTTCTTT